These 25 T cell receptor beta chains were sequenced from one sample in a study of CD39 and CD103 CD8 tumor-infiltrating T cells. Some clones are missing from TCRdb's copy, which holds only in-frame ones; the method was immunoSEQ multiplex PCR. The data contain just under 3,000 clones, under 90% of them singletons. Sequencing input: CD39- CD103- CD8+ T cells sorted from the tumor. The subset denotes: CD103-CD39- double-negative CD45RA- CD8 T cells. These receptor sequences come from a human donor with head and neck squamous cell carcinoma.

The CDR3 bases are TGTGCCAGCAGCTTATCGAACAGCGGGCACACCGGGGAGCTGTTTTTT. This translates into CASSLSNSGHTGELFF. This chain links TRBV7-8 with TRBJ2-2; a possible D gene is TRBD2 (6 bases). Germline CDR1 reads SGHVS; CDR2 reads FQNEAQ. The CDR3 is 16 amino acids. Trimming removed 2 bases at V and 3 bases at J, with 13 bases between.

The rearrangement joins TRBV7-9 to TRBJ2-1, with 9 bases identical to TRBD1. J was trimmed by 7 bases and V by 6 bases; bases with no gene match: 10. Germline V CDR1 and CDR2: SEHNR, FQNEAQ (reference sequence). The CDR3 sequence is 15 residues long. As DNA, the CDR3 is TGTGCCAGCAGGTCCCGGGACAGGGTTAGTAATGAGCAGTTCTTC. It codes for CASRSRDRVSNEQFF.

V is TRBV6-1 and J is TRBJ2-2; a weak D match, TRBD1 (6 bases). CDR3 length equals 15 residues. V was cut by 4 bases and J by 2 bases, with 11 bases left in between. Germline V CDR1 and CDR2: MNHNS, SASEGT. Here the CDR3 reads CASSASGDNTGELFF. In nucleotides, the CDR3 is TGTGCCAGCAGTGCGTCAGGGGATAACACCGGGGAGCTGTTTTTT.

V usage is TRBV7-9 and J usage is TRBJ1-1, with no clear D. CDR1 and CDR2 (germline): SEHNR, FQNEAQ (reference sequence). Trimming took off 5 bases at V and 3 bases at J, with 10 bases between the two ends. CDR3 size: 13 residues. The chain's CDR3 is CASSQTNHTEAFF. The CDR3 nucleotides are TGTGCCAGCAGCCAGACAAATCACACTGAAGCTTTCTTT.

V and J are TRBV14 and TRBJ1-2; no clear D. The CDR3 spans 14 residues. In germline, CDR1 is SGHDN, CDR2 FVKESK. V was pared by 4 bases and J by 4 bases, with 13 bases between. As DNA, the CDR3 is TGTGCCAGCAGCCCCCAAGGAGGCGCCTATGGCTACACCTTC. It translates to CASSPQGGAYGYTF.

The chain recombines TRBV5-6 with TRBJ2-1; TRBD2 matches at 7 bases. The V gene end was trimmed by 1 base and the J gene end by 8 bases; junction bases not matched to a gene: 0. This CDR3 is 12 amino acids long. Germline V gives CDR1 SGHDT, CDR2 YYEEEE. The CDR3 loop is CASSLRGDEQFF. The CDR3 nucleotides read TGTGCCAGCAGCTTGCGGGGGGATGAGCAGTTCTTC.

The V and J genes are TRBV27 and TRBJ2-1, with D possibly matching TRBD2 (5 bases). CDR3 length: 15 residues. V lost 2 bases, J lost 2 bases, and 10 bases lay in between. Germline V CDR1 and CDR2: MNHEY, SMNVEV (reference sequence). The CDR3 spells CASSLPDSAYNEQFF. The CDR3, as DNA: TGTGCCAGCAGTTTACCGGACTCTGCCTACAATGAGCAGTTCTTC.

This clone appeared once. This chain uses TRBV4-1 with TRBJ2-7; D may be TRBD1 (5 bases). Germline V lookup: CDR1 MGHRA, CDR2 YSYEKL. With 0 bases removed from V and 3 bases from J, the gap between germline ends came to 15 bases. The CDR3 loop spans 16 amino acids. The CDR3 nucleotides are TGCGCCAGCAGCCAAGATGGGCAGGGCATCGGCTACGAGCAGTACTTC. Encoded protein: CASSQDGQGIGYEQYF.

V is TRBV7-6 and J is TRBJ2-7, with TRBD1 matching over 7 bases. The CDR3 is 15 amino acids. The V segment lost 1 base and the J segment 2 bases; nucleotides outside the gene matches: 5. Germline V gives CDR1 SGHVS, CDR2 FNYEAQ. CDR3 in DNA: TGTGCCAGCAGCTTAGAAATGCAGGGGGCCTACGAGCAGTACTTC. Its protein is CASSLEMQGAYEQYF.

The chain employs TRBV9 and TRBJ2-2; no definite D call. The CDR3 consists of 13 residues. V was clipped by 4 bases and J by 5 bases, with 9 bases between them. Germline V gene lookup returns CDR1 SGDLS and CDR2 YYNGEE. The CDR3 loop reads CASSRLETGELFF. CDR3 in DNA: TGTGCCAGCAGCCGACTGGAAACCGGGGAGCTGTTTTTT.

This clone appeared once. Here the CDR3 reads CASSLGQGRETQYF. The CDR3 nucleotides are TGTGCCAGCAGCTTGGGGCAGGGAAGGGAGACCCAGTACTTC. The chain links TRBV5-5 to TRBJ2-5, with D perhaps TRBD1 (5 bases). The CDR3 sequence is 14 residues long. Trimming shortened V by 0 bases and J by 5 bases, and 11 bases separated the two germline ends. Per the germline V gene, CDR1 is SGHKS and CDR2 is YYEKEE (reference sequence).

The rearrangement joins TRBV27 to TRBJ1-1; TRBD1 agrees at 10 bases. CDR3 length: 15 amino acids. J was trimmed by 6 bases and V by 4 bases; bases with no gene match: 8. CDR1 and CDR2 (germline): MNHEY, SMNVEV (reference sequence). CDR3 DNA: TGTGCCAGCAGTTCCACGACAGGGGGCGCGTCTGAAGCTTTCTTT. Residues: CASSSTTGGASEAFF.

The chain couples TRBV10-2 to TRBJ1-1; 8 bases match TRBD1. Germline assignment: CDR1 WSHSY and CDR2 SAAADI. V trimming: 3 bases; J trimming: 0 bases; junction bases outside the gene matches: 9. The CDR3 loop spans 17 amino acids. DNA for the CDR3: TGCGCCAGCAGTGATCTCCCAGGGGGCACAATGAACACTGAAGCTTTCTTT. Translation gives CASSDLPGGTMNTEAFF.

Comment on this clone: The junction and the germline gene differ at one end; a read error may be behind it. This rearrangement joins TRBV28 to TRBJ2-7; 9 bases line up with TRBD1. CDR3 length: 12 residues. Per germline, CDR1 MDHEN and CDR2 SYDVKM. The CDR3 nucleotides read TGTGCCAGCCGGGACAGGGCCTACGGGCAGTACTTC. Translated: CASRDRAYGQYF.

V usage is TRBV4-1 and J usage is TRBJ2-1, with D possibly TRBD2 on 5 matching bases. CDR1 MGHRA and CDR2 YSYEKL come from the germline V gene. CDR3 size: 15 residues. With 3 bases removed from V and 2 bases from J, the gap between germline ends came to 11 bases. For the CDR3, the DNA is TGCGCCAGCAGCCACCCGGACTCCCCCTACAATGAGCAGTTCTTC. It translates to CASSHPDSPYNEQFF.

This clone has more than one count but fewer than ten. J is TRBJ2-7 and V is TRBV5-1; 7 bases line up with TRBD1. Germline V CDR1 and CDR2: SGHRS, YFSETQ. The CDR3 runs 15 residues. The V gene end was trimmed by 0 bases and the J gene end by 3 bases; junction bases not matched to a gene: 6. CDR3 loop: CASSLDTGDLYEQYF. The CDR3 coding sequence is TGCGCCAGCAGCTTGGATACAGGGGACCTCTACGAGCAGTACTTC.

This chain joins TRBV19 and TRBJ2-3; 7 bases fit TRBD1. CDR1 is LNHDA, CDR2 SQIVND, per germline (reference sequence). This CDR3 has 13 amino acids. V lost 5 bases, J lost 9 bases, and 8 bases stayed unmatched. The CDR3 DNA reads as TGTGCCAGTAGTCCGACAGGGTGGGGAACGCAGTATTTT. Its protein product is CASSPTGWGTQYF.

To note about this clone: This sample also contains other DNA sequences that code for the same CDR3. The chain uses TRBV4-1 and TRBJ1-2; 10 bases agree with TRBD1. The germline CDR1 and CDR2 sequences are MGHRA and YSYEKL. This CDR3 is 15 amino acids long. Unmatched junction bases numbered 4, after V lost 3 bases and J lost 3 bases. Here the CDR3 DNA reads TGCGCCAGCAGCCAGGATGGGACAGGGGACTATGGCTACACCTTC. Its translation is CASSQDGTGDYGYTF.

The chain combines TRBV29-1 with TRBJ1-2; D is perhaps TRBD1 (5 bases). This CDR3 comprises 15 residues. The V end was cut by 3 bases, the J end by 2 bases, with 16 bases between. Germline CDR1 reads SQVTM; CDR2 reads ANQGSEA. The CDR3: CSVEFAAGPNYGYTF. The CDR3 bases are TGCAGCGTTGAGTTCGCAGCAGGGCCCAACTATGGCTACACCTTC. The full variable domain, with the rest looked up from reference TRBV29-1 and TRBJ1-2, is SAVISQKPSRDICQRGTSLTIQCQVDSQVTMMFWYRQQPGQSLTLIATANQGSEATYESGFVIDKFPISRPNLTFSTLTVSNMSPEDSSIYLCSVEFAAGPNYGYTFGSGTRLTVV.

The V gene is TRBV4-1, the J gene TRBJ1-1, with a weak D call TRBD1 (5 bases). Per germline, CDR1 MGHRA and CDR2 YSYEKL. Trimming took off 1 base at V and 13 bases at J, with 19 bases between the two ends. The CDR3 sequence is 14 residues long. CDR3 in DNA: TGCGCCAGCAGCCAAGGGTACGATACGGGGGTGGATTTCTTT. Residues: CASSQGYDTGVDFF.

J is TRBJ1-2 and V is TRBV9; 7 nucleotides align to TRBD1. Germline trimming cut 3 bases from V and 4 bases from J; bases unmatched to any gene: 12. The CDR3 runs 16 residues. Germline lookup yields CDR1 SGDLS and CDR2 YYNGEE. CDR3 region: CASSAWDSLPFYGYTF. The CDR3 nucleotides read TGTGCCAGCAGCGCTTGGGACAGCCTTCCGTTCTATGGCTACACCTTC.

This clone came up a few times. The rearrangement links TRBV6-6 to TRBJ1-1; TRBD1 matches at 7 bases. The germline V gene encodes CDR1 MNHNY and CDR2 SVGAGI (reference sequence). The CDR3 contains 13 residues. Trimming at V came to 6 bases and at J to 1 base, leaving 2 bases not matched to a gene. The CDR3, as DNA: TGTGCCAGCAGCGGACAGGAGAACACTGAAGCTTTCTTT. Translation gives CASSGQENTEAFF.

This clone is deemed large (0.1 to 1%). J is TRBJ1-1 and V is TRBV30; D possibly corresponds to TRBD1 (6 bases). From germline, CDR1 is GTSNPN and CDR2 SVGIG (reference sequence). The CDR3 spans 13 residues. Trimming left V 1 base short and J 2 bases short, with 8 bases between. The CDR3 region has the DNA TGTGCCTGGAGTGACAGGGTTAACACTGAAGCTTTCTTT. As protein: CAWSDRVNTEAFF.

This chain joins TRBV19 and TRBJ1-1; possibly TRBD1 for D (5 bases). Germline values: CDR1 LNHDA, CDR2 SQIVND (reference sequence). The CDR3 is 17 residues long. Trimming removed 2 bases at V and 6 bases at J, with 22 bases between. CDR3 nucleotide sequence: TGTGCCAGTAGTATAATCTTCGACGGGGGAAAATCCCCTGAAGCTTTCTTT. This encodes CASSIIFDGGKSPEAFF.

J is TRBJ2-2 and V is TRBV19; 9 bases fit TRBD2. Trimming took 0 bases from V and 7 from J; bases not matched to a gene: 3. The germline V gene has CDR1 LNHDA and CDR2 SQIVND (reference sequence). The CDR3 is 15 amino acids. CDR3 in DNA: TGTGCCAGTAGTATAGAAGCGGGGGGCTACGGGGAGCTGTTTTTT. It translates to CASSIEAGGYGELFF.